The T cell receptor (beta chain) described here comes from a study of blood T cell repertoires in COVID-19 (TCRdb year 2020). Concerning the study at large: Samples from collaborators originated in the United States, Italy and Spain and spanned both the acute and convalescent phases of COVID-19. The repertoires were released in a freely available public database meant as a resource for research on the immune response to SARS-CoV-2. Where available, HLA class I and class II types were taken from metadata supplied by the sample provider and were not determined by assay-based typing. The material from the prospective study consisted of cDNA or gDNA derived from T cells, B-cell-depleted T cells, or PBMCs. Sample metadata almost always included a de-identified subject ID, COVID-19 status, age in years and sex. Deeply sampled blood TCRbeta repertoires from subjects exposed to, actively infected with, or recovered from COVID-19 were included in the dataset. Samples came from the ongoing ImmuneRACE study (first 160 participants) plus 1,254 subjects from 6 global collaborators. The full study reports these points: The amount of clinical and demographic metadata varied by source and participant and was provided uncurated.

Whole blood was collected in K2EDTA tubes by collaborating institutions according to the institutions' own protocols. Collaborator samples were shipped for TCRbeta analysis as frozen whole blood, isolated PBMCs, or DNA extracted from either sample type. Only one count was recorded for this clone. This clone's antigen is unknown. One base away there is no much larger clone; base qualities are not given. The immunoSEQ Assay, a bias-controlled multiplex PCR, was used to amplify TCRbeta CDR3 regions from genomic DNA. The source study handled its data this way. Within the assay, amplification of reference gene primers was used to estimate how many nucleated cells each sample contained. To quantify the absolute abundance of each unique TCRbeta CDR3 rearrangement, sequence reads were collapsed and filtered. For each sample, productive Simpson clonality was calculated as the square root of Simpson's diversity index over productive rearrangements. The clones in this table, taken by TCRdb from immuneACCESS, are in-frame only. Not every clone is retained; where verified, under half of the shortfall comes from an unresolved V gene, and the cause of the rest is unknown. Clone size and V and J calls were adopted from that table, with D and trimming inferred from the DNA. This sample comprises around 120,000 clones, approximately 82% of them detected only once. Less than 9% of the sample comes from the top ten.

Sequences MNHNY (CDR1) and SVGAGI (CDR2) are obtained from the germline V gene (reference sequence). Between the V and J ends, shortened by 4 bases and 2 bases respectively, the junction contains 14 bases. The CDR3 contains 15 residues, cysteine and phenylalanine counted. Only the CDR3 region is kept as DNA, spanning 45 bases read in frame from base 1. The receptor was isolated from a man aged 70-80 years with active or convalescent COVID-19. The V gene is TRBV6-6 and the J gene is TRBJ2-5, and perhaps TRBD1 as D gene, on 6 matching bases. The sample comprised peripheral blood. The CDR3 region reads CASSWPQGRQETQYF. The sequenced DNA: TGTGCCAGCAGTTGGCCACAGGGTCGGCAAGAGACCCAGTACTTC.